The sequence of this T cell receptor (beta chain) was determined in a study of blood T cells in healthy people across ages. PBMCs, at least 7 million per sample, were isolated. With a J-beta primer mix and a sample-barcoded 5' primer, a second PCR ran about 6 to 11 cycles. A template-switch adaptor with 12 random nucleotides tagged each cDNA molecule. TCRdb analysed the 5' RACE reads with MiXCR anew, one entry per CDR3 protein. The sample lists 650,000 to 900,000 distinct CDR3 sequences, approximately 67% seen once, with around 30% in the top ten. Points from the study as a whole: Per million T cells, the diversity of TCR beta decreased roughly linearly as age advanced.

This clonotype has just a few counts. No antigen is known for it. Germline V gene sequence: CDR1 SGHTA, CDR2 FQGNSA. The CDR3 covers 15 residues. The ends were cut back, 4 bases at V and 8 bases at J, with 15 bases in the middle. The genes are TRBV7-2 and TRBJ1-6; no clear D. This TCR was recovered from a man under 40 in good health. The sample consisted of blood. The CDR3 DNA is TGTGCCAGCAGCTCCGGGTGGATCGGGGATTCACCCCTCCACTTT. Amino acid sequence: CASSSGWIGDSPLHF.